This passage covers 24 T cell receptor beta chains from one sample sequenced in a study of T cells in Graves' hyperthyroidism and ophthalmopathy. What was amplified from RNA transcripts were TCR beta CDR3 regions. TCR CDR3 underwent first-round RT-PCR with the HTBI primer set. In TCRdb, the multiplex PCR reads were re-called with MiXCR into one record per CDR3 protein. The profile shows 200,000 to 300,000 distinct CDR3 sequences, roughly 17% of them singletons. Material: blood. The receptors shown here come from a woman aged 18-30 years with Graves' ophthalmopathy.

This clonotype came up many times. The chain combines TRBV7-6 with TRBJ2-7, with TRBD1 matching over 9 bases. From germline, CDR1 is SGHVS and CDR2 FNYEAQ. The CDR3 is made up of 15 amino acids. V gave up 3 bases and J gave up 7 bases; unmatched junction bases: 10. CDR3 nucleotide sequence: TGTGCCAGCAGCTTGACCGGGACAGGGCGAAGAGAGCAGTACTTC. Amino acids: CASSLTGTGRREQYF. The whole variable domain, filled in from reference TRBV7-6 and TRBJ2-7, reads GAGVSQSPRYKVTKRGQDVALRCDPISGHVSLYWYRQALGQGPEFLTYFNYEAQQDKSGLPNDRFSAERPEGSISTLTIQRTEQRDSAMYRCASSLTGTGRREQYFGPGTRLTVT.

This clonotype was seen many times. The chain has TRBV6-1 and TRBJ1-1, with D maybe TRBD1 (5 bases). The CDR3 runs to 18 residues. Per the germline V gene, CDR1 is MNHNS and CDR2 is SASEGT. V was cut by 0 bases and J by 0 bases, with 17 bases left in between. This CDR3 is CASSEAEGPYTMNTEAFF. The CDR3 DNA reads as TGTGCCAGCAGTGAAGCGGAGGGACCCTATACCATGAACACTGAAGCTTTCTTT.

This clonotype was counted many times. This chain uses TRBV28 with TRBJ1-4; D is unclear. Germline V gives CDR1 MDHEN, CDR2 SYDVKM. V shed 6 bases and J shed 7 bases, with 15 bases lying between them. The CDR3 consists of 14 residues. The CDR3 spells CASSKATPTEKLFF. DNA of the CDR3: TGTGCCAGCAGCAAGGCCACACCGACTGAAAAACTGTTTTTT.

V and J are TRBV7-2 and TRBJ2-1; a possible D gene is TRBD2 (6 bases). This CDR3 comprises 15 residues. V lost 5 bases and J 0 bases, leaving 11 bases between the germline ends. CDR1 and CDR2 (germline): SGHTA, FQGNSA. CDR3 amino acids: CASSTLAISYNEQFF. The CDR3 coding sequence is TGTGCCAGCAGCACCCTAGCGATCTCCTACAATGAGCAGTTCTTC.

As to this clonotype: This may arise from a read error, as a much more abundant clone is one base away. This rearrangement joins TRBV28 to TRBJ2-3; 9 positions agree with TRBD2. V gave up 7 bases and J gave up 1 base; unmatched junction bases: 3. CDR3 size: 14 residues. The germline V gene encodes CDR1 MDHEN and CDR2 SYDVKM. As DNA, the CDR3 is TGTGCCAGCACCGCTAGCGGGGGCACAGATACGCAGTATTTT. This translates into CASTASGGTDTQYF.

The J gene is TRBJ1-6, the V gene TRBV4-2, with a tentative D call TRBD1 (5 bases). Germline V gene data show CDR1 as LGHNA and CDR2 as YNFKEQ. The CDR3 totals 15 residues. Trimming shortened V by 0 bases and J by 8 bases, and 11 bases separated the two germline ends. CDR3 in DNA: TGTGCCAGCAGCCAAGAGTCCAGGGTGTATTCACCCCTCCACTTT. It is translated as CASSQESRVYSPLHF.

This clonotype was seen ten or more times. The chain carries TRBV20-1 and TRBJ2-5; the match to TRBD2 covers 8 bases. The CDR3 has 18 amino acids. The trim removed 5 bases at V and 5 bases at J, leaving 22 bases unmatched. Germline V gene lookup returns CDR1 DFQATT and CDR2 SNEGSKA (reference sequence). The CDR3 loop is CSALVRGRGGGGSETQYF. In DNA, the CDR3 is TGCAGTGCTCTGGTTCGGGGCCGGGGGGGGGGGGGATCGGAGACCCAGTACTTC.

At least ten counts were recorded for this clonotype. The J gene is TRBJ1-1, the V gene TRBV28; D not resolved. Per germline, CDR1 MDHEN and CDR2 SYDVKM. The CDR3 covers 13 residues. The germline V and J ends were trimmed by 6 bases and 6 bases, with 14 bases remaining between them. The CDR3 DNA sequence: TGTGCCAGCAGAGTTGGAGCGTTACCTGAAGCTTTCTTT. Protein: CASRVGALPEAFF.

This clonotype was recorded at least ten times. V and J are TRBV12-3 or TRBV12-4 and TRBJ1-2, with TRBD1 matching over 7 bases. The CDR3 consists of 15 residues. V trimming: 5 bases; J trimming: 2 bases; junction bases outside the gene matches: 8. The CDR3 reads CASSKSGQSNYGYTF. DNA of the CDR3: TGTGCCAGCAGTAAATCGGGACAGTCCAACTATGGCTACACCTTC.

This clonotype was seen many times. V usage is TRBV6-1 and J usage is TRBJ2-7; weak D call: TRBD1 (5 bases). Between the trimmed V and J ends, which lost 5 bases and 3 bases, there was a span of 20 bases. The CDR3 has 16 residues. Germline assignment: CDR1 MNHNS and CDR2 SASEGT. In DNA form, the CDR3 reads TGTGCCAGCAGTAATATAGTAGGCAGGGTGAGCTACGAGCAGTACTTC. Residues: CASSNIVGRVSYEQYF.

This clonotype was detected many times. A junction end diverges from the germline sequence, so it may reflect a read error. This chain uses TRBV9 with TRBJ2-5; D is unclear. The CDR3 runs 13 residues. Germline CDR1 reads SGDLS; CDR2 reads YYNGEE. The DNA for the CDR3 is TGTGCCGGCAGCGTAGGACCCCTGGAGACCCAGTACTTC. This encodes CAGSVGPLETQYF.

This clonotype was observed many times. V usage is TRBV6-2 or TRBV6-3 and J usage is TRBJ2-1; 7 positions agree with TRBD2. Trimming took 6 bases from V and 3 from J; bases not matched to a gene: 8. CDR1 MNHEY and CDR2 SVGEGT come from the germline V gene. The CDR3 sequence is 15 residues long. CDR3 DNA sequence: TGTGCCAGCAGGAAAGGCGGGAGCGACTACAATGAGCAGTTCTTC. It yields the protein CASRKGGSDYNEQFF.

The table lists this clonotype with many counts. The CDR3 DNA follows: TGTGCCAGCAGACGGACAGGGATCTTGGCTAACTATGGCTACACCTTC. It is translated as CASRRTGILANYGYTF. The V and J genes are TRBV12-3 or TRBV12-4 and TRBJ1-2; TRBD1 aligns across 8 bases. This CDR3 is built from 16 residues. With V trimmed by 6 bases and J by 0 bases, 9 bases remained unmatched.

This clonotype showed up many times. The V and J genes are TRBV6-1 and TRBJ2-2, with D perhaps matching TRBD2 (5 bases). CDR1 is MNHNS, CDR2 SASEGT, per germline. V was shortened by 7 bases and J by 7 bases, with 10 bases between the two germline ends. This CDR3 is built from 12 residues. Here the CDR3 reads CASIGVVGELFF. The CDR3 bases are TGTGCCAGCATCGGGGTCGTCGGGGAGCTGTTTTTT.

This clonotype was detected many times. The V gene is TRBV27, the J gene TRBJ1-6; a weak D match, TRBD1 (6 bases). Per the germline V gene, CDR1 is MNHEY and CDR2 is SMNVEV (reference sequence). The ends were cut back, 6 bases at V and 7 bases at J, with 16 bases in the middle. The CDR3 is 15 residues long. This CDR3 is CASRVQGVGNSPLHF. The DNA of the CDR3 is TGTGCCAGCAGAGTACAGGGTGTTGGGAATTCACCCCTCCACTTT.

The gene calls are TRBV28 and TRBJ2-2, with 7 bases lining up with TRBD2. The CDR3 runs to 14 residues. Germline CDR1 MDHEN, CDR2 SYDVKM. V shed 4 bases and J 6 bases; nucleotides not matched to a gene: 5. For the CDR3, the DNA is TGTGCCAGCAGTTCAGGACTAGGGGCCGGGGAGCTGTTTTTT. The encoded protein is CASSSGLGAGELFF. Full variable domain (rest looked up from reference TRBV28 and TRBJ2-2): DVKVTQSSRYLVKRTGEKVFLECVQDMDHENMFWYRQDPGLGLRLIYFSYDVKMKEKGDIPEGYSVSREKKERFSLILESASTNQTSMYLCASSSGLGAGELFFGEGSRLTVL.

This clonotype has at least ten counts. This chain links TRBV9 with TRBJ2-7; TRBD2 might be the D (5 bases). V lost 3 bases and J 2 bases, leaving 12 bases between the germline ends. From germline, CDR1 is SGDLS and CDR2 YYNGEE. The CDR3 runs 14 residues. Written as DNA, the CDR3 is TGTGCCAGCAGCGGAGGGATAGGAGCCTACGAGCAGTACTTC. Its translation: CASSGGIGAYEQYF. The full variable domain, completed using reference TRBV9 and TRBJ2-7, is DSGVTQTPKHLITATGQRVTLRCSPRSGDLSVYWYQQSLDQGLQFLIQYYNGEERAKGNILERFSAQQFPDLHSELNLSSLELGDSALYFCASSGGIGAYEQYFGPGTRLTVT.

This clonotype appeared many times. V usage is TRBV20-1 and J usage is TRBJ2-3; TRBD2 aligns across 8 bases. This CDR3 contains 17 residues. V lost 6 bases, J lost 3 bases, and 17 bases stayed unmatched. CDR1 DFQATT and CDR2 SNEGSKA come from the germline V gene (reference sequence). CDR3 sequence (DNA): TGCAGTGCCATCCACCTCAAGCGGGAGATGAGGACAGATACGCAGTATTTT. This sequence encodes CSAIHLKREMRTDTQYF.

This clonotype was seen at least ten times. J is TRBJ2-1 and V is TRBV18, with 11 bases fitting TRBD2. Germline CDR1 is KGHSH and CDR2 is LQKENI. Unmatched junction bases numbered 10, after V lost 4 bases and J lost 8 bases. CDR3 length: 16 amino acids. The CDR3 sequence: CASSLLHAGLADEQFF. The CDR3 DNA is TGTGCCAGCTCACTCCTCCACGCGGGACTAGCGGATGAGCAGTTCTTC.

In this sample, this clonotype turned up many times. The chain employs TRBV28 and TRBJ1-5; D gene unclear. Trimming took 6 bases from V and 2 from J, leaving 17 bases between them. CDR1 MDHEN and CDR2 SYDVKM come from the germline V gene. This CDR3 has 16 amino acids. The CDR3 loop reads CASRRVSGPRNQPQHF. The CDR3 bases are TGTGCCAGCAGAAGGGTATCGGGCCCTCGCAATCAGCCCCAGCATTTT.

This clonotype came up a few times. J is TRBJ2-2 and V is TRBV19; D may be TRBD1 (6 bases). The CDR3 totals 13 residues. Germline V lookup: CDR1 LNHDA, CDR2 SQIVND (reference sequence). V lost 7 bases and J lost 6, with 12 bases in between. The CDR3 spells CASKQGFAGELFF. The CDR3 nucleotides are TGTGCCAGTAAACAGGGTTTCGCCGGGGAGCTGTTTTTT. Complete variable domain (other parts from reference TRBV19 and TRBJ2-2): DGGITQSPKYLFRKEGQNVTLSCEQNLNHDAMYWYRQDPGQGLRLIYYSQIVNDFQKGDIAEGYSVSREKKESFPLTVTSAQKNPTAFYLCASKQGFAGELFFGEGSRLTVL.

Many counts were recorded for this clonotype. In DNA, the CDR3 is TGTGCCAGCAGCTCTGGGGCGTTCTACGAGCAGTACTTC. It specifies CASSSGAFYEQYF. V gene TRBV11-2 combines with J gene TRBJ2-7; TRBD1 might be the D (5 bases). V was clipped by 4 bases and J by 3 bases, with 10 bases between them. The CDR3 is 13 residues long. The germline gives CDR1 SGHAT, CDR2 FQNNGV.

A few counts support this clonotype. A read error may explain this, as a much larger clone is one base away. The rearrangement uses TRBV6-1 and TRBJ1-1; 7 bases are shared with TRBD1. This CDR3 has 16 residues. The germline V gene has CDR1 MNHNS and CDR2 SASEGT. Here the CDR3 reads CAGRDSDVSSGTEAFF. In DNA, the CDR3 is TGTGCCGGCAGGGACAGCGATGTCTCTTCGGGCACTGAAGCTTTCTTT.

This clonotype was recorded at least ten times. This rearrangement joins TRBV5-8 to TRBJ2-1; D may match TRBD1 or TRBD2 (5 bases each). V was clipped by 3 bases and J by 8 bases, with 15 bases between them. The germline V gene encodes CDR1 SGHTS and CDR2 YDEGEE. This CDR3 comprises 14 residues. CDR3: CASSSARTGHEQFF. Written as DNA, the CDR3 is TGTGCCAGCAGCTCCGCTAGGACGGGGCATGAGCAGTTCTTC.